This TCR beta chain came from a study of cytomegalovirus exposure and HLA in healthy donors. Study results and caveats: As confirmed in vitro, three CMV-associated chains were specific for CMV antigens. Reports state that TCR beta sequences accurately predicted most subjects' HLA-A and HLA-B alleles. Cytomegalovirus-associated status was assigned to 150 to 200 TCR beta chains.

To note about this clone: Its cognate antigen is unknown.

V lost 0 bases, J lost 4 bases, and 10 bases lay in between. Germline values: CDR1 SGHNT, CDR2 YYREEE (reference sequence). This CDR3 contains 15 residues. The PCR made use of 60 Vbeta and 13 Jbeta primers. Using immunoSEQ multiplex PCR, the repertoire was profiled, and TCRdb retains in-frame clones only, with some absent. The data show under 140,000 clones, approximately 78% seen once. The donors were healthy bone marrow donors. This chain connects TRBV5-4 to TRBJ2-2; TRBD2 might be the D (6 bases). The material sequenced was PBMCs. The sequence was collected from a woman in her 30s in good health and CMV-seronegative. CDR3 bases: TGTGCCAGCAGCTTGGTACTAGCTGGCACCGGGGAGCTGTTTTTT. Its translation: CASSLVLAGTGELFF.